A single sample gave rise to the 23 T cell receptor beta chains below, sequenced in a study of T cell clonotyping in hematopoietic cell transplantation. The table came from immunoSEQ multiplex PCR; TCRdb's copy has only in-frame clones and leaves some out. The table shows about 80,000 clones, with about 96% occurring only once. Time point in this sample: recipient sample about 28 days before transplant, after cytoreduction. The specimen was peripheral blood mononuclear cells, collected before stem cell transplant. The receptors here all came from a woman between 45 and 60 years old with acute myeloid leukemia. Some clones in this sample may be carry-over from other donors' samples.

This chain uses TRBV28 with TRBJ2-7; the D gene is possibly TRBD1 (6 bases). The length of the CDR3 is 14 residues. Germline V lookup: CDR1 MDHEN, CDR2 SYDVKM. Trimming removed 7 bases at V and 0 bases at J, with 13 bases between. CDR3 loop: CASMLNRASYEQYF. The DNA of the CDR3 is TGTGCCAGCATGTTGAACAGGGCCTCCTACGAGCAGTACTTC.

The chain couples TRBV6-1 to TRBJ1-2; D is unclear. The CDR3 spans 13 residues. Trimming took 7 bases from V and 8 from J, leaving 17 bases between them. Germline CDR1 is MNHNS and CDR2 is SASEGT. The CDR3 region is CASTRMRAYGYTF. CDR3 in DNA: TGTGCCAGCACGAGGATGAGGGCCTACGGCTACACCTTC.

The gene calls are TRBV30 and TRBJ2-2; D assignment may be TRBD1 or TRBD2 (5 bases each). V dropped 4 bases and J dropped 3 bases, with 15 bases sitting between them. Per the germline V gene, CDR1 is GTSNPN and CDR2 is SVGIG (reference sequence). The CDR3 extends over 15 amino acids. Written as DNA, the CDR3 is TGTGCCTGGATGAGGATGGGGGTCGACACCGGGGAGCTGTTTTTT. This translates into CAWMRMGVDTGELFF.

CDR3 residues: CASSLVPRMATNEKLFF. As DNA, the CDR3 is TGTGCCAGCAGCTTAGTCCCCAGGATGGCAACTAATGAAAAACTGTTTTTT. The chain links TRBV7-6 to TRBJ1-4; D gene uncertain. Germline CDR1 reads SGHVS; CDR2 reads FNYEAQ. This CDR3 has 17 amino acids. The ends were cut back, 1 base at V and 0 bases at J, with 12 bases in the middle. The full variable domain, its missing parts supplied by reference TRBV7-6 and TRBJ1-4, is GAGVSQSPRYKVTKRGQDVALRCDPISGHVSLYWYRQALGQGPEFLTYFNYEAQQDKSGLPNDRFSAERPEGSISTLTIQRTEQRDSAMYRCASSLVPRMATNEKLFFGSGTQLSVL.

CDR3 bases: TGTGCCTGGAGTGGTCATCCGCACGAGCAGTACTTC. Translation: CAWSGHPHEQYF. The chain has TRBV30 and TRBJ2-7, with D unresolved. In germline, CDR1 is GTSNPN, CDR2 SVGIG (reference sequence). This CDR3 contains 12 residues. V was cut by 1 base and J by 5 bases, with 9 bases left in between.

This sequence joins TRBV2 and TRBJ1-5, with unresolved D. The CDR3 is 13 residues long. Trimming took 5 bases from V and 9 from J, leaving 14 bases between them. Per germline, CDR1 SNHLY and CDR2 FYNNEI. This CDR3 reads CASSRDLQRPQHF. The CDR3 DNA reads as TGTGCCAGCAGTAGGGATCTGCAGAGGCCCCAGCATTTT.

J is TRBJ1-2 and V is TRBV7-9, with 8 bases matching TRBD1. Looked up from germline, CDR1 is SEHNR and CDR2 is FQNEAQ (reference sequence). The CDR3 consists of 15 residues. Germline trimming cut 2 bases from V and 5 bases from J; bases unmatched to any gene: 7. The CDR3 protein is CASSLLQGATYGYTF. CDR3 DNA sequence: TGTGCCAGCAGCTTACTTCAGGGGGCGACATATGGCTACACCTTC. The full variable domain, in which reference TRBV7-9 and TRBJ1-2 provide the parts outside the CDR3, is DTGVSQNPRHKITKRGQNVTFRCDPISEHNRLYWYRQTLGQGPEFLTYFQNEAQLEKSRLLSDRFSAERPKGSFSTLEIQRTEQGDSAMYLCASSLLQGATYGYTFGSGTRLTVV.

The CDR3 DNA sequence: TGTGCCAGTAGTATCCAGGGCGGTGAAAAACTGTTTTTT. Its protein product is CASSIQGGEKLFF. The chain couples TRBV19 to TRBJ1-4, with D possibly matching TRBD1 (5 bases). Germline CDR1 LNHDA, CDR2 SQIVND (reference sequence). The CDR3 contains 13 residues. The V end was cut by 3 bases, the J end by 7 bases, with 9 bases between.

The rearrangement joins TRBV5-1 to TRBJ2-2; the match to TRBD2 covers 7 bases. V trimming: 3 bases; J trimming: 2 bases; junction bases outside the gene matches: 4. Germline lookup yields CDR1 SGHRS and CDR2 YFSETQ. The CDR3 covers 15 residues. CDR3 in DNA: TGCGCCAGCAGCTACGGCGGGGGAAACACCGGGGAGCTGTTTTTT. The encoded protein is CASSYGGGNTGELFF.

The chain combines TRBV29-1 with TRBJ2-5, with D perhaps TRBD2 (6 bases). Trimming took off 6 bases at V and 2 bases at J, with 7 bases between the two ends. In germline, CDR1 is SQVTM, CDR2 ANQGSEA. The CDR3 spans 11 residues. CDR3 in amino acids: CSVGRQETQYF. The CDR3 region has the DNA TGCAGCGTGGGGAGGCAAGAGACCCAGTACTTC.

This rearrangement joins TRBV19 to TRBJ1-1, with 7 positions matching TRBD1. The CDR3 extends over 13 amino acids. Germline CDR1 is LNHDA and CDR2 is SQIVND (reference sequence). J gave up 6 bases and V 5 bases, and 6 bases lay outside the gene matches. The CDR3 region has the DNA TGTGCCAGTAGTCAAAGGGGGCGGGCTGAAGCTTTCTTT. Amino acid sequence: CASSQRGRAEAFF. Full variable domain (rest looked up from reference TRBV19 and TRBJ1-1): DGGITQSPKYLFRKEGQNVTLSCEQNLNHDAMYWYRQDPGQGLRLIYYSQIVNDFQKGDIAEGYSVSREKKESFPLTVTSAQKNPTAFYLCASSQRGRAEAFFGQGTRLTVV.

The chain carries TRBV27 and TRBJ2-5; 8 nucleotides align to TRBD2. CDR3 size: 16 residues. Per the germline V gene, CDR1 is MNHEY and CDR2 is SMNVEV (reference sequence). V gave up 5 bases and J gave up 1 base; unmatched junction bases: 9. As DNA, the CDR3 is TGTGCCAGCAGTAGTATAACTAGCGGACCCCAAGAGACCCAGTACTTC. Translated, it gives CASSSITSGPQETQYF.

The rearrangement links TRBV2 to TRBJ2-1; no definite D call. CDR3 length: 16 amino acids. Germline CDR1 SNHLY, CDR2 FYNNEI. V dropped 5 bases and J dropped 1 base, with 15 bases sitting between them. The CDR3 spells CASSHGPVRSYNEQFF. Here the CDR3 DNA reads TGTGCCAGCAGTCACGGGCCCGTACGTTCCTACAATGAGCAGTTCTTC.

This chain links TRBV7-2 with TRBJ2-7, with a tentative D call TRBD2 (6 bases). The ends were cut back, 3 bases at V and 3 bases at J, with 9 bases in the middle. The CDR3 is 13 amino acids. Germline assignment: CDR1 SGHTA and CDR2 FQGNSA. This CDR3 is CASSLGGLYEQYF. CDR3 DNA sequence: TGTGCCAGCAGCTTGGGGGGACTCTACGAGCAGTACTTC.

The V call is TRBV6-1, the J call TRBJ1-1, with D perhaps TRBD1 (6 bases). V was clipped by 4 bases and J by 3 bases, with 9 bases between them. This CDR3 has 13 residues. Germline values: CDR1 MNHNS, CDR2 SASEGT. DNA for the CDR3: TGTGCCAGCAGTGTGGACAGCTACACTGAAGCTTTCTTT. This gives the protein CASSVDSYTEAFF.

The chain combines TRBV30 with TRBJ2-2; the match to TRBD1 covers 8 bases. The V segment lost 1 base and the J segment 3 bases; nucleotides outside the gene matches: 7. Germline V gives CDR1 GTSNPN, CDR2 SVGIG (reference sequence). This CDR3 spans 16 amino acids. CDR3 amino acids: CAWSGPGQGYTGELFF. In DNA form, the CDR3 reads TGTGCCTGGAGTGGCCCCGGACAGGGTTACACCGGGGAGCTGTTTTTT.

The chain couples TRBV6-5 to TRBJ2-3; D tentatively reads TRBD1 or TRBD2 (5 bases each). The CDR3 length is 16 residues. V lost 2 bases and J lost 6, with 18 bases in between. CDR1 MNHEY and CDR2 SVGAGI come from the germline V gene. CDR3 nucleotides: TGTGCCAGCAGTTACGATTTTTCGAGGGGCGCGGATACGCAGTATTTT. Protein product: CASSYDFSRGADTQYF.

The CDR3 DNA is TGTGCCTGGAGTAAGGGAAGGTACAATCAGCCCCAGCATTTT. It translates to CAWSKGRYNQPQHF. J is TRBJ1-5 and V is TRBV30, with unresolved D. This CDR3 region has 14 residues. Trimming removed 2 bases at V and 3 bases at J, with 11 bases between. Germline CDR1 is GTSNPN and CDR2 is SVGIG (reference sequence).

CDR3 nucleotide sequence: TGTGCCAGTAGTATCAATCAGGGTGTACAGCCCCAGCATTTT. Translated: CASSINQGVQPQHF. The chain joins TRBV19 to TRBJ1-5, with a weak D call TRBD1 (5 bases). The CDR3 totals 14 residues. The V gene's germline CDR1 is LNHDA and CDR2 SQIVND (reference sequence). V was cut by 3 bases and J by 7 bases, with 13 bases left in between. The whole variable domain, remainder taken from reference TRBV19 and TRBJ1-5, is DGGITQSPKYLFRKEGQNVTLSCEQNLNHDAMYWYRQDPGQGLRLIYYSQIVNDFQKGDIAEGYSVSREKKESFPLTVTSAQKNPTAFYLCASSINQGVQPQHFGDGTRLSIL.

The V gene is TRBV7-9, the J gene TRBJ1-2, with a possible D match to TRBD1 (5 bases). The CDR3 runs to 14 residues. CDR1 is SEHNR and CDR2 is FQNEAQ in the germline V gene (reference sequence). V lost 5 bases and J 4 bases, leaving 14 bases between the germline ends. CDR3 DNA: TGTGCCAGCAGCCCCGACAGAGGTAGCTATGGCTACACCTTC. It encodes CASSPDRGSYGYTF. Combining the CDR3 with reference TRBV7-9 and TRBJ1-2 gives the whole variable domain DTGVSQNPRHKITKRGQNVTFRCDPISEHNRLYWYRQTLGQGPEFLTYFQNEAQLEKSRLLSDRFSAERPKGSFSTLEIQRTEQGDSAMYLCASSPDRGSYGYTFGSGTRLTVV.

The chain has TRBV30 and TRBJ2-3; D is ambiguous. The CDR3 is made up of 15 amino acids. Germline V gene data show CDR1 as GTSNPN and CDR2 as SVGIG (reference sequence). V was trimmed by 2 bases and J by 0 bases, leaving 12 bases between them. The CDR3, as DNA: TGTGCCTGGAGTCGTTCCTACACTAGCACAGATACGCAGTATTTT. Protein sequence: CAWSRSYTSTDTQYF.

This chain links TRBV11-2 with TRBJ2-2; D ambiguous. Between the trimmed V and J ends, which lost 5 bases and 1 base, there was a span of 5 bases. CDR1 is SGHAT, CDR2 FQNNGV, per germline. This CDR3 region has 13 residues. The CDR3 reads CASSILNTGELFF. In DNA form, the CDR3 reads TGTGCCAGCAGCATCCTGAACACCGGGGAGCTGTTTTTT.

The V call is TRBV5-1, the J call TRBJ1-1, with D perhaps TRBD1 (5 bases). CDR1 and CDR2 from the germline V gene are SGHRS and YFSETQ. Trimming cost V 7 bases and J 4 bases, with 8 bases left between them. The CDR3 has 11 amino acids. The CDR3 nucleotides read TGCGCCAGCGCCGGGGCCACTGAAGCTTTCTTT. Translating gives CASAGATEAFF.